This TCR beta chain was identified during a study of blood T cell repertoires in COVID-19. Study-wide context: Collection of acute and convalescent COVID-19 samples took place in the United States, Italy and Spain. In each case, the material was cDNA or gDNA derived from T cells, B-cell-depleted T cells, or PBMCs.

There are a few counts of this clone. TCRdb keeps only in-frame clones here, not all; method: immunoSEQ multiplex PCR. The data contain under 45,000 clones, over 80% of them singletons. The trim removed 4 bases at V and 4 bases at J, leaving 7 bases unmatched. In germline, CDR1 is LGHDT, CDR2 YNNKEL (reference sequence). The CDR3 is 14 amino acids. This chain joins TRBV3-1 (or the pseudogene TRBV3-2) and TRBJ2-7; 7 positions match TRBD2. The clonotype was recovered from an older man with active COVID-19. Sequenced: peripheral blood. The CDR3 sequence is CASSPQRGRYEQYF. CDR3 coding DNA: TGTGCCAGCAGCCCCCAACGCGGGAGATACGAGCAGTACTTC.